This T cell receptor beta chain was obtained from a study of OX40 agonist ivuxolimab in advanced cancers. General notes on the study: Ivuxolimab was a fully human IgG2 agonistic monoclonal antibody targeting the costimulatory receptor OX40 (CD134). Partial responses were achieved by three dose-escalation patients, of whom one had hepatocellular carcinoma and two had cutaneous melanoma. The purpose of peripheral TCRbeta sequencing was to test whether ivuxolimab changed TCR sequence diversity and led to clonal T-cell expansion. The monotherapy dose-escalation portion (N of about 57 patients) of the phase I ivuxolimab trial is reported in the paper. Prior anti-PD-1, anti-PD-L1 or anti-CTLA-4 therapy was permitted, and checkpoint inhibitors had been received by roughly 40% of dose-escalation patients. Intravenous ivuxolimab was administered to patients every 2 weeks at six dose levels: 0.01, 0.1, 0.3, 1.5, 3 and 10 mg/kg. Of the approximately 53 patients in dose escalation, about 20 had hepatocellular carcinoma, about 15 had melanoma, 9 had renal cell carcinoma and 9 had head and neck cancer. In the dose-escalation cohort, 75% to 90% of patients were male, and the mean age was around 65 years with a range of about 20 to 80.

Details on this clone: Its antigen target is currently unknown. No much larger clone exists at a distance of one base, and base qualities are not known.

The trial excluded patients who had a history of autoimmune disease or who were on systemic immunosuppression. Peripheral blood for TCR sequencing was collected from all dose cohorts at baseline, on cycle 4 day 1, and on cycle 7 day 1. The samples were taken from a phase I, first-in-human, multicenter, open-label dose-escalation trial of ivuxolimab. Adults with locally advanced or metastatic melanoma, renal cell, hepatocellular, or head and neck squamous cell carcinoma were enrolled in the trial. Before TCR sequencing, CD4+ and CD8+ T cells were separately sorted from peripheral blood. The CDR3, from cysteine to phenylalanine, totals 15 residues. Kept here is only the CDR3 DNA, which spans 45 bases and is read in frame from base 1. Clipping removes 6 bases from V and 7 bases from J, with 11 as the unmatched junction base count. Reading the germline V gene gives CDR1 KGHSH and CDR2 LQKENI. What the research found in general, with its limitations: The antigen specificity of the clonally expanded peripheral T cells was not determined. In partial responders in the 0.1-3.0 mg/kg groups, normalized peripheral clonal expansion was found to be among the lowest, especially among CD8+ T cells. Clonal expansion of both CD4+ and CD8+ blood T cells was observed from baseline to week 6 at doses 0.1 to 3.0 mg/kg. On average, CD8+ T cells showed more expanded clones than CD4+ T cells after ivuxolimab. Low levels of normalized T-cell clonal expansion were also shown by some nonresponding patients.

Genomic DNA was isolated from the sorted cells so that the TCRbeta CDR3 region could be sequenced. TCRbeta CDR3 regions were sequenced using the immunoSEQ Assay. Here the immuneACCESS table is served through TCRdb, limited to in-frame sequences with V and J called. Missing clones are a known gap in these copies; in checked studies unresolved V genes cover under half, and the rest lacks a known reason. Recorded for this sample are 57,000 or so clones; around 83% of them occurred a single time. The top ten clones comprise around 3.5% of the sample. This specimen consisted of CD4+ or CD8+ T cells sorted from blood, obtained in a trial of the OX40 agonist ivuxolimab. Recombination linked TRBV18 to TRBJ1-4; 7 of the junction bases match TRBD1. The TCR comes from an adult with an advanced solid tumor such as melanoma, head and neck, liver or kidney cancer. This receptor carries the CDR3 CASSKQGRNSEKLFF. DNA sequence: TGTGCCAGCTCCAAACAGGGGAGAAACAGTGAAAAACTGTTTTTT.